A single sample gave rise to the 9 T cell receptor beta chains below, sequenced in a study of T cells in Graves' hyperthyroidism and ophthalmopathy (dated by TCRdb to about 2019). Receptor libraries were prepared by multiplex PCR. TCRdb shows the sequencer as Illumina HiSeq 2000. The TCR beta CDR3 regions were amplified from RNA transcripts. A first-round RT-PCR of the TCR CDR3 used the HTBI primer set with the Qiagen OneStep RT-PCR kit. Starting from the raw public reads, TCRdb applied fastp trimming at Q25, assembled clones with MiXCR and retained in-frame beta chains. Rows matching on CDR3 protein sequence are summarized as one entry with the most common DNA and genes. The sample table holds approximately 300,000 distinct CDR3 sequences, of which roughly a fifth were seen once. Of the sample, roughly 40% falls within the top ten clones. Sequencing was performed on blood. The receptors were sampled from a man aged 50 or older with Graves' ophthalmopathy.

This clonotype occurred a few times. The CDR3 coding sequence is TGTGCCAGCAGCTTAGCGGTTAGCGGATACGAGCAGTACTTC. Translating it yields CASSLAVSGYEQYF. This chain connects TRBV7-8 to TRBJ2-7, with a possible D match to TRBD2 (6 bases). CDR1 and CDR2 from the germline V gene are SGHVS and FQNEAQ. The CDR3 loop spans 14 amino acids. Trimming shortened V by 0 bases and J by 4 bases, and 10 bases separated the two germline ends.

CDR3 DNA sequence: TGTGCCTGGAGTGTATTAGCGGGAGGACCGAACACCGGGGAGCTGTTTTTT. Translating gives CAWSVLAGGPNTGELFF. This chain connects TRBV30 to TRBJ2-2; 10 bases are shared with TRBD2. Germline lookup yields CDR1 GTSNPN and CDR2 SVGIG (reference sequence). Unmatched junction bases numbered 4, after V lost 0 bases and J lost 0 bases. CDR3 length: 17 amino acids. The full variable domain, completed using reference TRBV30 and TRBJ2-2, is SQTIHQWPATLVQPVGSPLSLECTVEGTSNPNLYWYRQAAGRGLQLLFYSVGIGQISSEVPQNLSASRPQDRQFILSSKKLLLSDSGFYLCAWSVLAGGPNTGELFFGEGSRLTVL.

This clonotype was seen ten or more times. The chain has TRBV20-1 and TRBJ2-1; tentative D call: TRBD1 (5 bases). CDR3 length: 13 residues. V was cut by 0 bases and J by 7 bases, with 10 bases left in between. Per the germline V gene, CDR1 is DFQATT and CDR2 is SNEGSKA (reference sequence). For the CDR3, the DNA is TGCAGTGCTAGAGATGGCAGGGCTAATGAGCAGTTCTTC. Its translation: CSARDGRANEQFF.

Ten or more counts support this clonotype. The chain recombines TRBV3-1 with TRBJ1-1; 8 nucleotides align to TRBD1. The J segment lost 4 bases and the V segment lost 4 bases, leaving 5 bases of the junction unmatched. Germline V gene lookup returns CDR1 LGHDT and CDR2 YNNKEL (reference sequence). The CDR3 length is 14 residues. CDR3: CASSPGTGGTEAFF. The CDR3 coding sequence is TGTGCCAGCAGCCCCGGGACAGGAGGCACTGAAGCTTTCTTT.

This clonotype was detected a few times. The chain recombines TRBV15 with TRBJ2-7; 8 bases are a match to TRBD1. CDR1 and CDR2 from the germline V gene are LNHNV and YYDKDF (reference sequence). V lost 9 bases and J lost 4; bases outside the gene matches: 14. The CDR3 sequence is 15 residues long. CDR3 nucleotides: TGTGCCACGAGCCCTTACACAGGGGGTCGGTACGAGCAGTACTTC. The encoded protein is CATSPYTGGRYEQYF. Complete variable domain (other parts from reference TRBV15 and TRBJ2-7): DAMVIQNPRYQVTQFGKPVTLSCSQTLNHNVMYWYQQKSSQAPKLLFHYYDKDFNNEADTPDNFQSRRPNTSFCFLDIRSPGLGDTAMYLCATSPYTGGRYEQYFGPGTRLTVT.

V and J are TRBV28 and TRBJ2-7, with TRBD2 as a possible D gene (6 bases). CDR1 MDHEN and CDR2 SYDVKM come from the germline V gene. The CDR3 sequence is 14 residues long. Trimming took off 8 bases at V and 5 bases at J, with 19 bases between the two ends. CDR3 residues: CASGKPGLQNEQYF. CDR3 sequence (DNA): TGTGCCAGCGGGAAACCGGGACTCCAGAACGAGCAGTACTTC.

This clonotype was seen a handful of times. This chain links TRBV20-1 with TRBJ1-1; D gene ambiguous. The CDR3 length is 10 residues. The germline V gene encodes CDR1 DFQATT and CDR2 SNEGSKA (reference sequence). CDR3 sequence: CSYPNTEAFF. The CDR3 DNA reads as TGCAGCTATCCGAACACTGAAGCTTTCTTT.

This clonotype has a handful of counts. The chain employs TRBV4-2 and TRBJ2-5; 9 bases line up with TRBD2. Trimming took 0 bases from V and 3 from J; bases not matched to a gene: 8. This CDR3 is 17 amino acids long. From germline, CDR1 is LGHNA and CDR2 YNFKEQ. CDR3 DNA: TGTGCCAGCAGCCAAGATCAGGGTAGCGGGAGAAAAGAGACCCAGTACTTC. This translates into CASSQDQGSGRKETQYF.

This clonotype was detected ten times or more. The chain uses TRBV3-1 and TRBJ2-3; a possible D gene is TRBD2 (7 bases). Germline CDR1 LGHDT, CDR2 YNNKEL (reference sequence). There are 15 residues in the CDR3. Between the trimmed V and J ends, which lost 3 bases and 7 bases, there was a span of 17 bases. CDR3 nucleotide sequence: TGTGCCAGCAGCCAGGGGGGGGCAGCCCAGAATACGCAGTATTTT. Translated, it gives CASSQGGAAQNTQYF.